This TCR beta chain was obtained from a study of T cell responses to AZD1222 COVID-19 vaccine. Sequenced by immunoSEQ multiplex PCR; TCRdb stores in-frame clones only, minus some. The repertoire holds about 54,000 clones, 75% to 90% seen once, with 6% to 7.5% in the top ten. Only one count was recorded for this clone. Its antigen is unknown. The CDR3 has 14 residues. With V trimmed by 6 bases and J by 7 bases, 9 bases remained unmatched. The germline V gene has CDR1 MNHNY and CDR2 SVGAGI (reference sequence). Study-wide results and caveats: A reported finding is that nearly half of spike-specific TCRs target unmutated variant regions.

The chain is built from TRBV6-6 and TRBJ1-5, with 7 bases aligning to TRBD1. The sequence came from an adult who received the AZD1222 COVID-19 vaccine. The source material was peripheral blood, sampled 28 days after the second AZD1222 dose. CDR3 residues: CASSSTGLRQPQHF. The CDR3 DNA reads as TGTGCCAGCAGCTCGACAGGGTTGAGGCAGCCCCAGCATTTT.